This T cell receptor beta chain was recovered during a study of long-term antiretroviral therapy in people with HIV. Points from the study as a whole: It was observed that HIV repertoires exhibited narrower CDR3 length ranges than controls. After ART, diversity increased yet remained lower than transplant donor controls. In the period from the mid-2000s to the late 2010s, blood was collected, possibly under older ART regimens.

The authors ran the immunoSEQ assay, v3.0, at survey level. Sequencing was performed with immunoSEQ multiplex PCR; in TCRdb, only in-frame clones are kept and a portion is missing. The sample carries more than 20,000 clones, around four fifths recorded once. As to this clone: Its antigen is currently unknown.

The CDR3 length is 15 residues. Between the trimmed V and J ends, which lost 2 bases and 6 bases, there was a span of 16 bases. Germline V gene lookup returns CDR1 KGHSH and CDR2 LQKENI. The sample here was unsorted PBMCs, taken 3 years after starting antiretroviral therapy. V gene TRBV18 combines with J gene TRBJ1-1, with a tentative D call TRBD1 (5 bases). The sequence was collected from a man aged 18-30 years with HIV. Here the CDR3 reads CASSPVGDPRAEAFF. DNA for the CDR3: TGTGCCAGCTCACCAGTCGGGGACCCAAGGGCTGAAGCTTTCTTT.